The entry below gives a single T cell receptor beta chain sequence along with its context. Germline DNA was also extracted, with blood RNA taken from unsorted whole blood. This entry comes from a study of tumor-infiltrating lymphocytes in primary liver carcinoma. Production of TCR beta cDNA used 400 to 650 ng total RNA together with a constant-region primer. Amplification in three nested multiplex PCR rounds with slightly modified ARM-PCR gave rise to TCR beta libraries. TRBV1-TRBV30 forward primers and a C-beta reverse primer were used in the first two PCR rounds, which each ran for 9 to 10 cycles. Each CDR3 protein gets one entry after TCRdb re-called the multiplex PCR reads with MiXCR. The data contain fewer than 400,000 distinct CDR3 sequences, over 55% of them seen just once; the ten biggest clones take up roughly 9%. V trimming: 4 bases; J trimming: 8 bases; junction bases outside the gene matches: 9. CDR3 length: 16 amino acids. Germline values: CDR1 SGHRS, CDR2 YFSETQ.

This clonotype was sampled from a man aged 40-50 years with primary liver carcinoma and hepatitis B virus infection. Sequenced: peripheral blood. This chain joins TRBV5-1 and TRBJ2-1; 13 bases fit TRBD2. The DNA of the CDR3 is TGCGCCAGCAGCGGGGTATTACTAGCGGGAGGGGATGAGCAGTTCTTC. Its translation is CASSGVLLAGGDEQFF. Full variable domain (remainder filled in from reference TRBV5-1 and TRBJ2-1): KAGVTQTPRYLIKTRGQQVTLSCSPISGHRSVSWYQQTPGQGLQFLFEYFSETQRNKGNFPGRFSGRQFSNSRSEMNVSTLELGDSALYLCASSGVLLAGGDEQFFGPGTRLTVL.